The T cell receptor beta chain under discussion was sequenced for a study of response to subunit inactivated influenza vaccine. MiXCR, applied by TCRdb to the RT-PCR reads, yields one record per CDR3 protein. The sample carries around 320,000 distinct CDR3 sequences, 20% to 25% recorded once. The receptor comes from a man in his fifties or sixties who received an inactivated influenza vaccine. This material consisted of PBMCs from blood, taken approximately 22 months after vaccination.

CDR3 in DNA: TGTGCCAGCAGCCAGGCCGGGCCTAGCACAGATACGCAGTATTTT. Its protein product is CASSQAGPSTDTQYF. J is TRBJ2-3 and V is TRBV5-5, with no clear D. Trimming removed 4 bases at V and 0 bases at J, with 12 bases between. The CDR3 has 15 amino acids. Germline V lookup: CDR1 SGHKS, CDR2 YYEKEE (reference sequence).